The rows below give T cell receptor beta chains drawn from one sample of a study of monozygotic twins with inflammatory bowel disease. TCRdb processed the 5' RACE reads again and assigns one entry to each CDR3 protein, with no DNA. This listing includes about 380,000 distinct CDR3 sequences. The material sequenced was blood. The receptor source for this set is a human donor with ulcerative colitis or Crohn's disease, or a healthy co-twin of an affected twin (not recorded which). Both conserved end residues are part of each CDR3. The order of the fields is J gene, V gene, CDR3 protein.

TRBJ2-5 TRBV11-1 CASSSPLVSGGRQETQYF
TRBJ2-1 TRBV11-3 CASSLLTSQGGGSYNEQFF
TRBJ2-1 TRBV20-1 CSARAGTGATYNEQFF
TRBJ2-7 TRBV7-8 CASSPTTGAYSEQYF
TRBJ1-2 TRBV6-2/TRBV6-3 CASSYNDGGPGYTF
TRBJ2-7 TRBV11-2 CACSLRGYEQYF
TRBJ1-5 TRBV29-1 CSVEVQVNQPQHF
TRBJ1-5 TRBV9 CASSVEWSDQPQHF
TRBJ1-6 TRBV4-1 CASSQAGKGGLPLHF
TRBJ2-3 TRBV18 CASSPEGFGTDTQYF
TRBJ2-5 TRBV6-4 CASSDLSRGEARETQYF
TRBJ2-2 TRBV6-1 CANRKENTGELFF
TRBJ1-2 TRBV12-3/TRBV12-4 CASRGVSRVNYGYTF
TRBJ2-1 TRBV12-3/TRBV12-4 CASSLSRHNEQFF
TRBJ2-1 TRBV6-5 CASSSDRGRNEQFF
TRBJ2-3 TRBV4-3 CASSRLTGQVATDTQYF
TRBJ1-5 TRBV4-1 CASSRLYTVYSNQPQHF
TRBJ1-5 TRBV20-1 CSASMANRPQHF
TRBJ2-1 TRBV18 CASSSYTDNEQFF
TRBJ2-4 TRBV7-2 CASSLTGRQAKNIQYF
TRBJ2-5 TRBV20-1 CSAGPLRAGPQETQYF
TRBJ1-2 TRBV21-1 CASSKGPDFYGYTF
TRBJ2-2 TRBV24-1 CATSDPRYGTGELFF
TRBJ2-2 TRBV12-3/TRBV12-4 CASSLYSGGADTGELFF
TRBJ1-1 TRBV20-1 CSARDLVRTGGTEAFF
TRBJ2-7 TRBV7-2 CASSSTGHAAYEQYF
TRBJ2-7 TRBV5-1 CASSETVKVGGPSYEQYF
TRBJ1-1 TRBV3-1 CASSQRGLGNTEAFF
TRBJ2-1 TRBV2 CASSEESLGQVSYNEQFF
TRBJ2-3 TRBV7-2 CASNGQLSYLETDTQYF
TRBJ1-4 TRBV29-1 CSVEGTGGVTTNEKLFF